A selection of T cell receptor beta chains follows, all from one sample in a study of blood T cell repertoires in COVID-19. This table comes from immunoSEQ multiplex PCR, and its TCRdb copy is limited to in-frame clones, with some not included. The sample carries 250,000 to 350,000 clones, around 90% recorded once. Material for sequencing was PBMCs or T cells enriched from blood (not recorded which). These receptors were collected from a woman aged 30 to 39 who had recovered from COVID-19. The CDR3 runs from the conserved cysteine through the conserved F or W. A D gene is named only where the DNA matches it firmly. Clone size appears in some rows only: once, few, many, or a class for an expanded clone.

j_gene,abundance,v_gene,d_gene,CDR3aa,CDR3nt
TRBJ1-2,.,TRBV4-1,TRBD1,CASSPGGFYGYTF,TGCGCCAGCAGCCCAGGGGGTTTCTATGGCTACACCTTC
TRBJ1-4,.,TRBV7-9,TRBD1,CASSLTGGTNEKLFF,TGTGCCAGCAGCTTGACAGGGGGGACTAATGAAAAACTGTTTTTT
TRBJ1-6,.,TRBV6-5,.,CASLFWETTNSPLHF,TGTGCCAGCCTATTCTGGGAGACCACTAATTCACCCCTCCACTTT
TRBJ1-1,.,TRBV30,TRBD1,CAWSVQGRKAFF,TGTGCCTGGAGTGTACAGGGGAGGAAAGCTTTCTTT
TRBJ2-3,.,TRBV7-2,.,CASSLGTRRADTQYF,TGTGCCAGCAGCTTAGGGACACGGAGGGCAGATACGCAGTATTTT
TRBJ1-3,.,TRBV5-6,TRBD1,CASSWDREENTIYF,TGTGCCAGCAGCTGGGACAGGGAAGAAAACACCATATATTTT
TRBJ1-2,.,TRBV5-1,.,CASSYGQPGPYGYTF,TGCGCCAGCAGCTATGGACAGCCCGGGCCCTATGGCTACACCTTC
TRBJ2-5,.,TRBV5-5,.,CASSLSDSKIETQYF,TGTGCCAGCAGCTTGTCGGACAGTAAGATCGAGACCCAGTACTTC
TRBJ1-2,.,TRBV3-1/TRBV3-2,TRBD1,CASSPGQGFQGTF,TGTGCCAGCAGCCCGGGACAGGGCTTTCAAGGCACCTTC
TRBJ1-2,.,TRBV19,TRBD1,CASSIKGTGSNYGYTF,TGTGCCAGTAGTATAAAGGGGACAGGGTCCAACTATGGCTACACCTTC
TRBJ1-2,.,TRBV5-1,.,CASSLGASYGYTF,TGCGCCAGCAGCTTGGGGGCCAGCTATGGCTACACCTTC
TRBJ1-2,.,TRBV6-5,.,CASSQQGPYGYTF,TGTGCCAGCAGCCAACAGGGACCTTATGGCTACACCTTC
TRBJ2-7,.,TRBV5-8,.,CASSLSGASHEQYF,TGTGCCAGCAGCTTATCAGGGGCCTCCCACGAGCAGTACTTC
TRBJ1-5,.,TRBV7-9,TRBD1,CASSLETGDNQPQHF,TGTGCCAGCAGCTTAGAAACAGGGGACAATCAGCCCCAGCATTTT
TRBJ2-7,.,TRBV5-6,TRBD1,CASSPRDSLYEQYF,TGTGCCAGCAGCCCTCGGGACAGCCTCTACGAGCAGTACTTC
TRBJ1-4,few,TRBV10-3,TRBD1,CAISESLGTAEKLFF,TGTGCCATCAGTGAGTCACTAGGGACAGCGGAAAAACTGTTTTTT
TRBJ2-2,.,TRBV5-5,.,CASTQKGGSAANTGELFF,TGTGCCAGCACCCAAAAGGGGGGGAGTGCCGCGAACACCGGGGAGCTGTTTTTT
TRBJ1-2,.,TRBV19,.,CASSISQGEGGYTF,TGTGCCAGTAGTATATCACAGGGAGAGGGAGGCTACACCTTC
TRBJ2-6,.,TRBV6-4,.,CASSLDNSGANVLTF,TGTGCCAGCAGTTTAGACAACTCTGGGGCCAACGTCCTGACTTTC
TRBJ1-5,.,TRBV6-5,.,CASNGSNQPQHF,TGTGCCAGCAACGGGAGCAATCAGCCCCAGCATTTT
TRBJ2-2,.,TRBV9,.,CASSQGGGTGELFF,TGTGCCAGCAGCCAGGGAGGTGGCACCGGGGAGCTGTTTTTT
TRBJ1-5,.,TRBV5-6,.,CASSFWAGGNQPQHF,TGTGCCAGCAGTTTTTGGGCAGGGGGCAATCAGCCCCAGCATTTT
TRBJ1-3,.,TRBV30,TRBD1,CAWNGGQGKGTIYF,TGTGCCTGGAATGGGGGACAGGGAAAGGGCACCATATATTTT
TRBJ2-5,.,TRBV6-5,TRBD1,CASRTNRGGQETQYF,TGTGCCAGCAGAACCAACAGGGGCGGCCAAGAGACCCAGTACTTC
TRBJ1-6,once,TRBV3-1/TRBV3-2,TRBD1,CASSLRTGAGNSPLHF,TGTGCCAGCAGCCTACGCACAGGGGCCGGTAATTCACCCCTCCACTTT
TRBJ2-1,.,TRBV4-1,.,CASSQDQGQPSSYNEQFF,TGCGCCAGCAGCCAAGACCAAGGACAGCCCAGCTCCTACAATGAGCAGTTCTTC
TRBJ2-1,.,TRBV10-3,.,CAISELTSLSYNEQFF,TGTGCCATCAGTGAGCTCACAAGTCTTTCCTACAATGAGCAGTTCTTC
TRBJ1-6,.,TRBV30,TRBD1,CAWSVRSGGTGRSPLHF,TGTGCCTGGAGTGTACGGTCAGGGGGGACGGGTCGGTCACCCCTCCACTTT
TRBJ1-2,once,TRBV30,.,CAWFGTGTTRPYGYTF,TGTGCCTGGTTTGGGACCGGGACAACTCGGCCCTATGGCTACACCTTC
TRBJ2-1,.,TRBV6-5,TRBD2,CASRSAGGSYNEQFF,TGTGCCAGCAGGTCCGCGGGGGGATCCTACAATGAGCAGTTCTTC
TRBJ1-2,few,TRBV12-3/TRBV12-4,.,CASSLQGFYGYTF,TGTGCCAGCAGTTTACAGGGGTTCTATGGCTACACCTTC
TRBJ1-2,.,TRBV6-4,.,CASSDTLGGYTF,TGTGCCAGCAGTGACACCCTCGGTGGCTACACCTTC
TRBJ2-4,few,TRBV6-1,.,CASSEWGRGEDIQYF,TGTGCCAGCAGTGAATGGGGCAGGGGGGAGGACATTCAGTACTTC
TRBJ2-7,few,TRBV7-9,.,CASSLGNGGSSYEQYF,TGTGCCAGCAGCTTAGGTAATGGCGGTAGCTCCTACGAGCAGTACTTC
TRBJ1-1,.,TRBV4-3,.,CASSQDFYGGSEAFF,TGCGCCAGCAGCCAAGATTTCTACGGGGGATCTGAAGCTTTCTTT
TRBJ1-1,.,TRBV29-1,.,CSVEPMTGPRTEAFF,TGCAGCGTTGAACCGATGACAGGCCCAAGAACTGAAGCTTTCTTT
TRBJ1-1,.,TRBV6-5,.,CASRRQGLIGTEAFF,TGTGCCAGCAGACGTCAGGGGTTAATTGGCACTGAAGCTTTCTTT
TRBJ1-5,.,TRBV19,.,CATQVYALENQPQHF,TGTGCCACCCAGGTTTACGCATTGGAAAATCAGCCCCAGCATTTT
TRBJ1-6,.,TRBV27,TRBD1,CASSPRTGERFGPLHF,TGTGCCAGCAGTCCCCGGACAGGGGAGCGGTTCGGGCCCCTCCACTTT
TRBJ1-3,few,TRBV2,.,CASSGGPGNTIYF,TGTGCCAGCAGTGGGGGGCCCGGAAACACCATATATTTT
TRBJ1-2,.,TRBV5-4,.,CASSPGTPRNYGYTF,TGTGCCAGCAGCCCCGGGACTCCACGAAACTATGGCTACACCTTC
TRBJ1-1,once,TRBV5-1,.,CASSLASGNTEAFF,TGCGCCAGCAGCTTGGCTTCGGGGAACACTGAAGCTTTCTTT
TRBJ1-5,.,TRBV29-1,TRBD1,CSVVGQGNQPQHF,TGCAGCGTAGTCGGACAGGGCAATCAGCCCCAGCATTTT
TRBJ2-3,once,TRBV7-2,TRBD1,CASSSGQGITDTQYF,TGTGCCAGCAGCTCGGGACAGGGTATCACAGATACGCAGTATTTT
TRBJ2-3,.,TRBV19,TRBD2,CASSSLPGLAKRRHTQYF,TGTGCCAGTAGTTCGCTCCCGGGACTAGCGAAAAGACGGCATACGCAGTATTTT
TRBJ2-2,.,TRBV20-1,.,CSARKPGELFF,TGCAGTGCTAGAAAGCCCGGGGAGCTGTTTTTT
TRBJ1-1,.,TRBV9,.,CASSEQGNTEAFF,TGTGCCAGCAGCGAACAGGGGAACACTGAAGCTTTCTTT
TRBJ1-1,.,TRBV7-8,.,CASSLTGGLNTEAFF,TGTGCCAGCAGCTTAACGGGAGGCCTGAACACTGAAGCTTTCTTT
TRBJ1-2,.,TRBV6-5,.,CASSYSEQNYGYTF,TGTGCCAGCAGTTACTCGGAACAGAACTATGGCTACACCTTC
TRBJ2-3,once,TRBV18,TRBD2,CASSQLAGGTTDTQYF,TGTGCCAGCTCCCAACTAGCGGGGGGAACCACAGATACGCAGTATTTT
TRBJ1-2,.,TRBV3-1/TRBV3-2,.,CASSQAASGNGYTF,TGTGCCAGCAGCCAAGCGGCCTCAGGGAATGGCTACACCTTC
TRBJ2-3,.,TRBV5-1,.,CASSLDGASTDTQYF,TGCGCCAGCAGCTTGGACGGTGCTAGCACAGATACGCAGTATTTT
TRBJ1-2,.,TRBV15,.,CATSRFGTGGYGYTF,TGTGCCACCAGCCGCTTCGGCACCGGCGGCTATGGCTACACCTTC
TRBJ1-2,.,TRBV2,TRBD1,CASIGQGGDGYTF,TGTGCCAGCATTGGACAGGGGGGCGATGGCTACACCTTC
TRBJ2-7,few,TRBV7-9,TRBD1,CASRPGTGSSYEQYF,TGTGCCAGCAGACCCGGGACAGGGAGCTCCTACGAGCAGTACTTC
TRBJ1-4,.,TRBV18,TRBD1,CASSPRTGVNEKLFF,TGTGCCAGCTCACCGCGGACAGGGGTTAATGAAAAACTGTTTTTT